The clone carrying this TCR beta chain appeared a few times. The antigen is not known. CDR3 size: 13 residues. Germline V gene sequence: CDR1 SEHNR, CDR2 FQNEAQ (reference sequence). Trimming took off 4 bases at V and 2 bases at J, with 7 bases between the two ends. This sample was included in a study of T-cell memory formation after mild COVID-19. Study results and limitations: Contracting clones from day 15 to 85 had balanced CD4/CD8; later expanders favoured CD4+. A second wave of clones peaked on day 37, and their SARS-CoV-2 specificity went unconfirmed.

It was 5'RACE with constant-segment primers that produced the TCR alpha and TCR beta cDNA libraries, which carried sample barcodes and UMIs. TCRdb analysed the 5' RACE reads with MiXCR anew, one entry per CDR3 protein. Of approximately 410,000 distinct CDR3 sequences listed, 23% are singletons. V gene TRBV7-9 combines with J gene TRBJ2-3, with D unclear. This receptor was identified in an adult woman who had mild COVID-19 (a few samples of this study predate the infection). Cell type and time point are not known. Sequences were obtained from PBMCs or a T cell subset sorted from them (not recorded which). The CDR3 bases are TGTGCCAGCAGCTCGCCCTTCACAGATACGCAGTATTTT. This translates into CASSSPFTDTQYF.